One sample yielded the 6 T cell receptor beta chains listed below, sequenced in a study of T cells of healthy individuals. TCRdb re-analysed the 5' RACE reads in MiXCR, keeping a single row per CDR3 protein. The sample has 38,000 or so distinct CDR3 sequences; about 4.5% are singletons. The receptors originated from a human donor in good health.

This clonotype was recorded a few times. V gene TRBV27 combines with J gene TRBJ1-1; D call uncertain. The length of the CDR3 is 13 residues. Trimming stripped 6 bases from V and 3 bases from J, with 11 bases between. Germline values: CDR1 MNHEY, CDR2 SMNVEV (reference sequence). CDR3 nucleotide sequence: TGTGCCAGCAGGCTCCGGGGTTACACTGAAGCTTTCTTT. This translates into CASRLRGYTEAFF.

This clonotype showed up many times. This chain joins TRBV6-5 and TRBJ2-7; TRBD1 agrees at 7 bases. The CDR3 covers 13 residues. V lost 8 bases, J lost 4 bases, and 8 bases stayed unmatched. Germline V gene lookup returns CDR1 MNHEY and CDR2 SVGAGI. The CDR3 nucleotides are TGTGCCAGCGGTGTAGGGGGCGCGTACGAGCAGTACTTC. It is translated as CASGVGGAYEQYF.

This clonotype was seen many times. The chain links TRBV7-9 to TRBJ2-7, with a weak D call TRBD1 (5 bases). The germline CDR1 and CDR2 sequences are SEHNR and FQNEAQ (reference sequence). The CDR3 spans 15 residues. V dropped 1 base and J dropped 3 bases, with 13 bases sitting between them. The CDR3 region has the DNA TGTGCCAGCAGCTTAGTTCCAGGGTCGGACTACGAGCAGTACTTC. Protein sequence: CASSLVPGSDYEQYF.

This chain joins TRBV12-3 or TRBV12-4 and TRBJ1-1; tentatively, D is TRBD1 (5 bases). The CDR3 has 12 residues. V was pared by 6 bases and J by 3 bases, with 8 bases between. CDR3 sequence (DNA): TGTGCCAGCAGGTTGGGGGACACTGAAGCTTTCTTT. This translates into CASRLGDTEAFF.

This clonotype turned up a few times. The rearrangement links TRBV7-9 to TRBJ2-1; 7 bases match TRBD2. The CDR3 extends over 16 amino acids. The V segment lost 4 bases and the J segment 6 bases; nucleotides outside the gene matches: 12. CDR1 and CDR2 (germline): SEHNR, FQNEAQ (reference sequence). In nucleotides, the CDR3 is TGTGCCAGCAGCTCCCGAGCGGGAAGCCGTGGCAATGAGCAGTTCTTC. Protein product: CASSSRAGSRGNEQFF.

Ten or more counts support this clonotype. CDR3: CASSPGQSYEQYF. CDR3 DNA sequence: TGTGCCAGCAGTCCTGGACAGTCCTACGAGCAGTACTTC. The chain has TRBV27 and TRBJ2-7, with D tentatively TRBD1 (6 bases). CDR3 length: 13 residues. Germline CDR1 reads MNHEY; CDR2 reads SMNVEV (reference sequence). The V and J ends lost 5 bases and 1 base respectively, with 9 bases between them.